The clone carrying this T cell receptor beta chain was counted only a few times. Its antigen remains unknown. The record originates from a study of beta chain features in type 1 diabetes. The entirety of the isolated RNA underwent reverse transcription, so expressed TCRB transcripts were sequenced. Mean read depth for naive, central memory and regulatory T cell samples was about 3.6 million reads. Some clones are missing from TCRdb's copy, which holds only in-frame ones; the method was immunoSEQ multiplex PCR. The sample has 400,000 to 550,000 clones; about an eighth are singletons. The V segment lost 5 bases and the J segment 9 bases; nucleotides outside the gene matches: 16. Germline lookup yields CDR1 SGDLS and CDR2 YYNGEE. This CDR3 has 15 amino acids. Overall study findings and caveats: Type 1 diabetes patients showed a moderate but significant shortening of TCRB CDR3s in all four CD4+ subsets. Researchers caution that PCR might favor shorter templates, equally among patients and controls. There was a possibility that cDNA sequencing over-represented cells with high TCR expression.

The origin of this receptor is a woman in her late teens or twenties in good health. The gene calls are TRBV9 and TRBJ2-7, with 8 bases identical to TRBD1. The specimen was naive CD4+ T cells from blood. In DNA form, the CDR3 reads TGTGCCAGCAGTGGTAAGGGACAGGATGGTTATGGGCAGTACGTC. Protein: CASSGKGQDGYGQYV.